The T cell receptor beta chain under discussion was sequenced for a study of human T cells and chemical hapten exposure. Study summary: How much TCR each sample yielded varied, mostly because pooled library volumes differed slightly.

General study findings and limits: Those TCRs sitting above 1 in 1000 frequency stayed the same with DPC sensitization.

Time point: healthy volunteer bleed at 6 weeks. The total RNA was obtained from whole blood that was not fractionated. The library labeled individual cDNA molecules by adding unique molecular identifiers to them. Methods used by the authors: Between 23,224 and 690,600 TCRs appeared in each sample, and the median stood at approximately 100,000. Using its own MiXCR run on the RACE reads, TCRdb lists one record per CDR3 protein. The V and J calls were determined by TCRdb, not by the authors. The table records under 90,000 distinct CDR3 sequences, approximately 8.6% of them present only once. This clonotype was detected ten times or more. The antigen remains undetermined. V gave up 4 bases and J gave up 1 base, with 13 bases separating them. The CDR3 contains 15 residues. Germline values: CDR1 MNHEY, CDR2 SMNVEV (reference sequence).

The sequencing sample was made of whole blood. This chain uses TRBV27 with TRBJ1-1; a weak D match, TRBD1 (6 bases). The receptor was derived from a male donor in good health. Some clones in this sample may be carry-over from other donors' samples. This CDR3 is CASSSTGMKNTEAFF. In DNA form, the CDR3 reads TGTGCCAGCAGTTCGACAGGCATGAAGAACACTGAAGCTTTCTTT.